This TCR beta chain originates from a study of blood T cell repertoires in COVID-19. Study-wide context: Researchers got acute and convalescent COVID-19 samples from the United States, Italy and Spain. T cells, B-cell-depleted T cells, or PBMCs provided the cDNA or gDNA that served as material.

Trimming took off 2 bases at V and 2 bases at J, with 10 bases between the two ends. The CDR3 runs 14 residues. Germline V lookup: CDR1 MGHDK, CDR2 SYGVNS. In the original analysis: Nucleated cell number was recorded as an estimate derived from reference gene primer amplification. The table came from immunoSEQ multiplex PCR; TCRdb's copy has only in-frame clones and leaves some out. V, J and clone size are those of that table, while D and trimming were read from the DNA. Among about 77,000 clones, about 72% were seen once, and the ten largest hold approximately 15%. Sample: peripheral blood. V usage is TRBV25-1 and J usage is TRBJ2-7; tentatively, D is TRBD2 (6 bases). This clonotype was obtained from a man aged 65-85 years with active or convalescent COVID-19. The CDR3 DNA reads TGTGCCAGCAGTGAACACGGCGGGACCTACGAGCAGTACTTC. It is translated as CASSEHGGTYEQYF.